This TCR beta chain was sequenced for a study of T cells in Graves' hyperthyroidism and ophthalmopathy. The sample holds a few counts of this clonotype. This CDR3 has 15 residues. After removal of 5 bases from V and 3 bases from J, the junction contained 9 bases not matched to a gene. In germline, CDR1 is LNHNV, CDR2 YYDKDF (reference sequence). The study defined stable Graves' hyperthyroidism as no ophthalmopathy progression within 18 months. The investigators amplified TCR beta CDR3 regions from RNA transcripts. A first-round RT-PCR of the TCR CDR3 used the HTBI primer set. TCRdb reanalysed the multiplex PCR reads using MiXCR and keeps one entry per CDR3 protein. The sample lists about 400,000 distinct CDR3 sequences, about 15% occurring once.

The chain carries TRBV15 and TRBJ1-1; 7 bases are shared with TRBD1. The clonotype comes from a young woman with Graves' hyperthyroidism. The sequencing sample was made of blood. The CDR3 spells CATSRGEGADTEAFF. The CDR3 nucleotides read TGTGCCACCAGCCGGGGGGAGGGGGCGGACACTGAAGCTTTCTTT.